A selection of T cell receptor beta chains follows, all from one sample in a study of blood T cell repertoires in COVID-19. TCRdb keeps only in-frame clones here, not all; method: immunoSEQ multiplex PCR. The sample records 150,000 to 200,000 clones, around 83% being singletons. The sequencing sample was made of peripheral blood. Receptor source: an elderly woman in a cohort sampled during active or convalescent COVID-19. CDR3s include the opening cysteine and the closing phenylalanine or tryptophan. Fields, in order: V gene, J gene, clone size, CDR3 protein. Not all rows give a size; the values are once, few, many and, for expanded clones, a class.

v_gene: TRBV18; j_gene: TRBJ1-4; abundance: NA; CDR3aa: CASSPRLAEKLFF
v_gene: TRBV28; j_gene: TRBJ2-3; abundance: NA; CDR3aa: CASSLDYLSTDTQYF
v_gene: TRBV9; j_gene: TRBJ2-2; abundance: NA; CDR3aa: CASSVGSGGSITGELFF
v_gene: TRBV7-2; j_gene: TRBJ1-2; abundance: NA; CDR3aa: CASSPPDRIYGYTF
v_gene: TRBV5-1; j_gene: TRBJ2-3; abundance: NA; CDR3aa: CASSLVGGRGTDTQYF
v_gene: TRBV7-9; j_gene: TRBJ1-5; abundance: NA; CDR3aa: CASSLAGSNQPQHF
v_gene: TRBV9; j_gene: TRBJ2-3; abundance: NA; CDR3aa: CASTSADTQYF
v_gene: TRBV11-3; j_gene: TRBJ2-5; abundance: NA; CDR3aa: CASSPGLAGKGETQYF
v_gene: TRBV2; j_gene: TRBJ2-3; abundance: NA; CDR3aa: CASIQSSTDTQYF
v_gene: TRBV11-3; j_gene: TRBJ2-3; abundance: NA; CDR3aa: CASSPSLDTQYF
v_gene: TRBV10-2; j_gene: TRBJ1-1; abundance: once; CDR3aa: CASSVDNSQAFF
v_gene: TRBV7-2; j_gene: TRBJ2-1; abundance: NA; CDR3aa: CASSLGFSGGANEQFF
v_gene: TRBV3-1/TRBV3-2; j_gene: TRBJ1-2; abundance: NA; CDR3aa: CASNDRGGYGYTF
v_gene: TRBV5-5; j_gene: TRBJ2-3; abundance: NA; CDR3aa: CASSLLGGSNADTQYF
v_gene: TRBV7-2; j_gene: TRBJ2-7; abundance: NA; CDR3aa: CATGTAASYEQYF
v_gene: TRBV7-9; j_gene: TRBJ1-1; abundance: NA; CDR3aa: CASSTGTGWVRGKDTEAFF
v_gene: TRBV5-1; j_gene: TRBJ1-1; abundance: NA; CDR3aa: CASSYLSRGDTEAFF
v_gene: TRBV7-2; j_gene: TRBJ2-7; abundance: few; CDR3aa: CASSPTGTTPYEQYF
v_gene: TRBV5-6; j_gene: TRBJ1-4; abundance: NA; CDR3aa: CASSLSRGGDEKLFF
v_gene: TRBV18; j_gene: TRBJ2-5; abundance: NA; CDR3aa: CASSPTSGEETQYF
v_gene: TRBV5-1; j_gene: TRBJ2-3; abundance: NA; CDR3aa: CASKTGGDTQYF
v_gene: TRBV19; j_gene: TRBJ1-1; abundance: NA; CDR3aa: CASSMDRGHTEAFF
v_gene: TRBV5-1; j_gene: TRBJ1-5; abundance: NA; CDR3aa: CASSLPYQPQHF
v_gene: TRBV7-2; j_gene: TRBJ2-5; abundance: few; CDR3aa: CASSLGSGVEKTQYF
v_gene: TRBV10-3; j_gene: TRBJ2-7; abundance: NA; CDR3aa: CAISEQSGGYEQYF
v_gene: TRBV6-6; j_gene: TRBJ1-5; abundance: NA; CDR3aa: CASTPREYPGQPQHF
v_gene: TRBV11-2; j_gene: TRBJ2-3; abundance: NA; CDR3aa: CASSRTMGGRSTDTQYF
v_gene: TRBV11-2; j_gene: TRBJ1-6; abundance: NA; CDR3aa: CASSFSGGVGSPLHF
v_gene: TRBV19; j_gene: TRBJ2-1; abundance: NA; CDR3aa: CASSLDIGAREQFF
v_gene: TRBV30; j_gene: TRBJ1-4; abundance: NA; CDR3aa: CAWSVGRANEKLFF
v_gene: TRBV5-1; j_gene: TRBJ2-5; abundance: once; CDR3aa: CASSLTGARQETQYF
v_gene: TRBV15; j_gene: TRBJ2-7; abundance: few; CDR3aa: CATRQGSTYEQYF
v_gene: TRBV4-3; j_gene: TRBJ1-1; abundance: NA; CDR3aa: CASSLTGNTEAFF
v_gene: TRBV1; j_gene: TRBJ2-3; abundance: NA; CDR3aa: CTSTPRLSGSTDTQYF
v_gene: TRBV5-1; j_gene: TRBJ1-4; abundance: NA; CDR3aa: CASSPGQGPNEKLFF
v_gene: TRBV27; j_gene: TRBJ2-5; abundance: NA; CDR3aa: CASSLFGTGAQETQYF
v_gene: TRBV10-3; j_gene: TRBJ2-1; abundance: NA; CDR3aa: CAISESRGLAGATEQFF
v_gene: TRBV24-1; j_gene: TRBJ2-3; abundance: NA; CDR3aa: CATRAGSTDTQYF
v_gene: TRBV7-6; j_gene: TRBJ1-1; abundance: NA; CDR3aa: CASSRRGVRATEAFF
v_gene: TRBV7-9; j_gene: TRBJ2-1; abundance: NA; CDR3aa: CASSSDLAGAAHEQFF
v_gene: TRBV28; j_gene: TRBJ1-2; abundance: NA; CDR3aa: CASTGSNYGYTF
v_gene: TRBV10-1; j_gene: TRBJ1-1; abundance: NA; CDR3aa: CASSEDRANTEAFF
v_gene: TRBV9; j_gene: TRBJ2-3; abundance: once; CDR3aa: CASSVRGGRAADTQYF
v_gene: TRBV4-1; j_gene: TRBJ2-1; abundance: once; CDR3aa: CASRLEGASSYNEQFF
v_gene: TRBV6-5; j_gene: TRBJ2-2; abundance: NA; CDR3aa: CATTHTNTGELFF